This TCR beta chain was obtained from a study of blood T cell repertoires in COVID-19. Study information: Both acute and convalescent COVID-19 samples were obtained from the United States, Italy and Spain.

Per the original methods: Estimation of nucleated cell counts was performed using reference gene primer amplification. The assay was immunoSEQ multiplex PCR, and TCRdb's table has in-frame clones only and misses some. D and trimming were read from the DNA, whereas the V and J calls and clone size are those reported in that table. The repertoire includes 250,000 to 350,000 clones, 85% to 90% of them detected once, and approximately 2.9% sits in the top ten. CDR3 length: 13 amino acids. V lost 6 bases to trimming and J lost 8 bases; unmatched junction nucleotides: 6. Germline CDR1 GTSNPN, CDR2 SVGIG (reference sequence).

The sequencing sample was made of peripheral blood. The receptor comes from a woman aged 25 to 39 with COVID-19, enrolled during active disease. The chain carries TRBV30 and TRBJ1-4; 10 positions match TRBD1. CDR3 DNA: TGTGCCTGCAGGGACAGGGGATACGAAAAACTGTTTTTT. Translating gives CACRDRGYEKLFF.